The T cell receptor beta chain under discussion was sequenced for a study of shared clonotypes between healthy human individuals. The overall study: Two female and a few male donors aged 18 to 49 were enrolled.

The V gene lost 2 bases and the J gene lost 7 bases, with 14 bases spanning the gap. The CDR3 is 15 amino acids. The germline V gene has CDR1 MNHNS and CDR2 SASEGT. Original analysis: Junction-only immunoSEQ sequences carried no quality scores, so filtering differed. Clones were sequenced by immunoSEQ multiplex PCR, and TCRdb holds only the in-frame ones, with some missing. V and J calls and clone size are given by that table; D and trimming were obtained from the DNA. The sample holds some 1.1 million clones, approximately 80% seen once. This clone came up a few times. Healthy HIV-negative adults with no recent acute infections or vaccinations were recruited as donors.

The receptor was isolated from a man aged 18 to 29 in good health. Some clones in this sample may be carry-over from other donors' samples. Sequenced sample: memory CD4+ T cells from PBMCs. The subset was: CD45RA-negative fraction. The chain employs TRBV6-1 and TRBJ2-2; no clear D gene. CDR3 bases: TGTGCCAGCAGTGAACTGAAAGGGTCCCACGGGGAGCTGTTTTTT. Translated: CASSELKGSHGELFF.